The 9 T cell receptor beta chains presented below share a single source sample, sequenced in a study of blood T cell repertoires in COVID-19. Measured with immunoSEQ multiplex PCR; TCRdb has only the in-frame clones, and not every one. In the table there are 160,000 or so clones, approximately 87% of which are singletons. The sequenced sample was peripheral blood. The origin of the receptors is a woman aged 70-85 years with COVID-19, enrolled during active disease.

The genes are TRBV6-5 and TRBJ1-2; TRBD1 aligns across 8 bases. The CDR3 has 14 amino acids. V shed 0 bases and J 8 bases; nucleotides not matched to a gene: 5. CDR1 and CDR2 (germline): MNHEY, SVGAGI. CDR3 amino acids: CASSYSFTGGGYTF. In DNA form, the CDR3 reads TGTGCCAGCAGTTACTCGTTCACAGGGGGAGGCTACACCTTC.

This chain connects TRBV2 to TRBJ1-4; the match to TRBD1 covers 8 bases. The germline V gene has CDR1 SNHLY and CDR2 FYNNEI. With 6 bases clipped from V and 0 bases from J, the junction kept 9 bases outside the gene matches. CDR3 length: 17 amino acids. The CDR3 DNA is TGTGCCAGCAGGGAGACAGGGGCCATTGCAACTAATGAAAAACTGTTTTTT. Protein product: CASRETGAIATNEKLFF.

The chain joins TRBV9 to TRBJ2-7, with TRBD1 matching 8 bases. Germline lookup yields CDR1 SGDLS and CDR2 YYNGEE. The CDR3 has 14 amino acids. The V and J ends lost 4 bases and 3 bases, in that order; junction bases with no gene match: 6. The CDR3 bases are TGTGCCAGCAGCTCTCGGACAGGGAGCTACGAGCAGTACTTC. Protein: CASSSRTGSYEQYF.

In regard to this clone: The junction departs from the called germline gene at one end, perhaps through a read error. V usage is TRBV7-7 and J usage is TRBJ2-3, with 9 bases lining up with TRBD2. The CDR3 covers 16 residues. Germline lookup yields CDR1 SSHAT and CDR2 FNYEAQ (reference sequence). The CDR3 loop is CASSLGLAGYADTQYF. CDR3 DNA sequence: TGTGCTAGCAGCTTAGGGCTAGCGGGGTATGCAGATACGCAGTATTTT.

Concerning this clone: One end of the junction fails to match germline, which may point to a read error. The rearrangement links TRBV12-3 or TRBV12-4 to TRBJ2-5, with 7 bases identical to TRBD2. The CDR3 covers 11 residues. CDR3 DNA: TGTGCCAGTTCGGGCGGGGGTCCGCTTCACTTC. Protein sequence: CASSGGGPLHF.

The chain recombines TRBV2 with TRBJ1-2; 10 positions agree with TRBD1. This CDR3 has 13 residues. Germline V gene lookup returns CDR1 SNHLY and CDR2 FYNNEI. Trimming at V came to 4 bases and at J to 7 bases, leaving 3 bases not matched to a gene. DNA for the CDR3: TGTGCCAGCAGTGGGACAGGGGGTATTGGCTACACCTTC. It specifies CASSGTGGIGYTF.

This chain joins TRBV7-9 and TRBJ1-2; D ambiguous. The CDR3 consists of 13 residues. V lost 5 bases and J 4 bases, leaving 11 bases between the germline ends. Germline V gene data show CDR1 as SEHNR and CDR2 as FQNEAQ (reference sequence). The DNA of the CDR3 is TGTGCCAGCAGCCCTGAGTCCCTCTATGGCTACACCTTC. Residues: CASSPESLYGYTF.

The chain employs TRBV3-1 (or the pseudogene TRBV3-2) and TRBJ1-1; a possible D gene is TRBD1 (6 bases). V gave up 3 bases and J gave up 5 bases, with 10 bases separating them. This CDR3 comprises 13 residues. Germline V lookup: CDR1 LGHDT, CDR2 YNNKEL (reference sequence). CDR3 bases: TGTGCCAGCAGCCACAGGGGTGGGACTGAAGCTTTCTTT. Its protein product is CASSHRGGTEAFF.

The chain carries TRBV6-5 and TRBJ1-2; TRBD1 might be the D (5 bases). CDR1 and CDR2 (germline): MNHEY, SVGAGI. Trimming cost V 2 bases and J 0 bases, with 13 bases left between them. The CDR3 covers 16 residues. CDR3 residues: CASSYSLTVANYGYTF. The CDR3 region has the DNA TGTGCCAGCAGTTACAGTTTGACAGTAGCTAACTATGGCTACACCTTC.